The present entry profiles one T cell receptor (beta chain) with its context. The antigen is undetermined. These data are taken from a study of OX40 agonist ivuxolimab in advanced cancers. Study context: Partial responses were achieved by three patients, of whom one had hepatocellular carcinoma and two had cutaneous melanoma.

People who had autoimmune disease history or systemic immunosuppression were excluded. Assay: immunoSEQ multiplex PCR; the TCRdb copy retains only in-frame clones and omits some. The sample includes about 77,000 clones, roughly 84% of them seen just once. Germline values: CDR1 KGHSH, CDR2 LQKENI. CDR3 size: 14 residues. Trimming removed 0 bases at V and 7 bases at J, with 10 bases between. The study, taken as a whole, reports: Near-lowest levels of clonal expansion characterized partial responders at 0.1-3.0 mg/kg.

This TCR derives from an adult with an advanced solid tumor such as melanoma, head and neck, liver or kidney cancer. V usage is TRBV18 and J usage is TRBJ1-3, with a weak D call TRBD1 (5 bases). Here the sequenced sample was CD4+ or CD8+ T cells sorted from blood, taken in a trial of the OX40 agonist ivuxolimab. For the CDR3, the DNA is TGTGCCAGCTCACCACCTCAGGGTATCAACACCATATATTTT. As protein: CASSPPQGINTIYF.